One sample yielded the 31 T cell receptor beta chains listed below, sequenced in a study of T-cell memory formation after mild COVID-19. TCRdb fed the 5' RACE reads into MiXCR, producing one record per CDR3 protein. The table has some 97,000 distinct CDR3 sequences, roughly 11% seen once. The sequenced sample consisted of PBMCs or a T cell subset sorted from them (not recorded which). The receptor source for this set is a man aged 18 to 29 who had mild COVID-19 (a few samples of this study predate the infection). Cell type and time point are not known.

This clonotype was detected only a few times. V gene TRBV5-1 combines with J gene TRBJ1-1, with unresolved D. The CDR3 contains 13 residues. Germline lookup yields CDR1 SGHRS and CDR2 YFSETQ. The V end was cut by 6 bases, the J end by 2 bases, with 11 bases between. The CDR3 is CASMGTVNTEAFF. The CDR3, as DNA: TGCGCCAGCATGGGCACGGTAAACACTGAAGCTTTCTTT.

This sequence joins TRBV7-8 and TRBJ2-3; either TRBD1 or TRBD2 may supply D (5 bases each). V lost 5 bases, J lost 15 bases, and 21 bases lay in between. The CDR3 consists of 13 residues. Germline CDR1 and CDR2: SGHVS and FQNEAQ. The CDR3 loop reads CASSTRGTHVLYF. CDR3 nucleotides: TGTGCCAGCAGCACCCGTGGGACCCATGTTCTATATTTT.

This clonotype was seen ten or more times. CDR3 residues: CASSLGSVQGQFF. The CDR3 DNA reads as TGTGCCAGCAGCTTAGGATCAGTACAGGGACAGTTCTTC. The chain couples TRBV11-2 to TRBJ2-1; D is perhaps TRBD1 (6 bases). V lost 1 base and J 13 bases, leaving 14 bases between the germline ends. CDR3 length: 13 residues. Looked up from germline, CDR1 is SGHAT and CDR2 is FQNNGV. The entire variable domain, with the rest obtained from reference TRBV11-2 and TRBJ2-1, is as follows: EAGVAQSPRYKIIEKRQSVAFWCNPISGHATLYWYQQILGQGPKLLIQFQNNGVVDDSQLPKDRFSAERLKGVDSTLKIQPAKLEDSAVYLCASSLGSVQGQFFGPGTRLTVL.

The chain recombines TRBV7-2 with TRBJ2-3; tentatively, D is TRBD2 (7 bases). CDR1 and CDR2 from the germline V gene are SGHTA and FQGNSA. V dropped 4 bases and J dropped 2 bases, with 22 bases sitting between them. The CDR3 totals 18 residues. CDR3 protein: CASSSLVGGPDNTDTQYF. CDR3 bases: TGTGCCAGCAGCTCACTTGTCGGGGGGCCCGATAACACAGATACGCAGTATTTT.

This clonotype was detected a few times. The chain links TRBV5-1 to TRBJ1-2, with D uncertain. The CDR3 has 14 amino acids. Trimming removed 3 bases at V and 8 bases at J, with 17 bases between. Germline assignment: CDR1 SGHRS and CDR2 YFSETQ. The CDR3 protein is CASSSNPRFEGYTF. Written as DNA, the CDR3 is TGCGCCAGCAGCTCGAATCCCCGATTTGAGGGCTACACCTTC.

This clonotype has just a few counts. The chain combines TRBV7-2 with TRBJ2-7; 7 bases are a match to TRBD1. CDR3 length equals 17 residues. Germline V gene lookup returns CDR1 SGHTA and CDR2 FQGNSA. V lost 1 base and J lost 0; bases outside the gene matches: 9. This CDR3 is CASSLGQDRLSSYEQYF. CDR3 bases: TGTGCCAGCAGCTTAGGCCAGGACAGGCTGAGCTCCTACGAGCAGTACTTC. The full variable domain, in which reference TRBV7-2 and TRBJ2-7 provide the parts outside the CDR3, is GAGVSQSPSNKVTEKGKDVELRCDPISGHTALYWYRQSLGQGLEFLIYFQGNSAPDKSGLPSDRFSAERTGGSVSTLTIQRTQQEDSAVYLCASSLGQDRLSSYEQYFGPGTRLTVT.

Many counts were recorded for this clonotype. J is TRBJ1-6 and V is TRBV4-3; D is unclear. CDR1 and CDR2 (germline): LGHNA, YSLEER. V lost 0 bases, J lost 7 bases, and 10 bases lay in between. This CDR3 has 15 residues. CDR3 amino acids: CASSQDPGWNSPLHF. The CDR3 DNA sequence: TGCGCCAGCAGCCAAGATCCAGGCTGGAATTCACCCCTCCACTTT.

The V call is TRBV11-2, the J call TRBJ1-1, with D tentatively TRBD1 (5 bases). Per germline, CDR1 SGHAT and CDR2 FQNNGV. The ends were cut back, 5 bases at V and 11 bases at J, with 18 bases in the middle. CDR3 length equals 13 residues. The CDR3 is CASSKGPGDLAFF. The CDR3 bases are TGTGCCAGCAGCAAGGGGCCGGGGGATCTCGCTTTCTTT.

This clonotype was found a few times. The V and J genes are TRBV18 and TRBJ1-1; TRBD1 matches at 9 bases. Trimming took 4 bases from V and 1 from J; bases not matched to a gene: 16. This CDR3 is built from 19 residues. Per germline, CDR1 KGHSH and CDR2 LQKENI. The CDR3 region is CASSLLKQTGGDRNTEAFF. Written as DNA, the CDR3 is TGTGCCAGCTCACTACTAAAACAGACAGGGGGAGATCGGAACACTGAAGCTTTCTTT.

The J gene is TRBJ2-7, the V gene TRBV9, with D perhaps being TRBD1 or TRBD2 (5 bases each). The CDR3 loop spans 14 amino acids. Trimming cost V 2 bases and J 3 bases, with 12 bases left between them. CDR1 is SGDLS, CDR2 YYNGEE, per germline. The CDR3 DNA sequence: TGTGCCAGCAGCGTGGGGACCACAAACTACGAGCAGTACTTC. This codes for CASSVGTTNYEQYF. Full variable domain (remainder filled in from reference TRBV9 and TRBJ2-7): DSGVTQTPKHLITATGQRVTLRCSPRSGDLSVYWYQQSLDQGLQFLIQYYNGEERAKGNILERFSAQQFPDLHSELNLSSLELGDSALYFCASSVGTTNYEQYFGPGTRLTVT.

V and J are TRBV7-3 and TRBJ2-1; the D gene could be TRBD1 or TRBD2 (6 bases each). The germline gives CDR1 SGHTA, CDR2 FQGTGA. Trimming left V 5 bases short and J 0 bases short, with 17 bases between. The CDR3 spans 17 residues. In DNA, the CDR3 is TGTGCCAGCAGCCCAGACGTGGGGGGCGGCTCCTACAATGAGCAGTTCTTC. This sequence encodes CASSPDVGGGSYNEQFF.

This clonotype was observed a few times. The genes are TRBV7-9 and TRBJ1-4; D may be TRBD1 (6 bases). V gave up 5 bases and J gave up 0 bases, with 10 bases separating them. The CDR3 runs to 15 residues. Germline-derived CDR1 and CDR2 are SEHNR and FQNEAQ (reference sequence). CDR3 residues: CASSPAGATNEKLFF. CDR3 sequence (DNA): TGTGCCAGCAGCCCAGCAGGGGCAACTAATGAAAAACTGTTTTTT.

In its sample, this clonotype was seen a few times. The CDR3 DNA is TGTGCCACCAGCAGAGTCCGAACATCCTCCTACAATGAGCAGTTCTTC. The encoded protein is CATSRVRTSSYNEQFF. The chain links TRBV15 to TRBJ2-1; unclear D gene. Trimming shortened V by 1 base and J by 0 bases, and 10 bases separated the two germline ends. The CDR3 totals 16 residues. CDR1 LNHNV and CDR2 YYDKDF come from the germline V gene (reference sequence).

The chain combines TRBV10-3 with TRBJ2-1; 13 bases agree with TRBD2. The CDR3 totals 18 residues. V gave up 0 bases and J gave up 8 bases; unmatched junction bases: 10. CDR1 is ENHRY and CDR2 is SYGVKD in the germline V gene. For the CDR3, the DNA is TGTGCCATCAGTGAGTCGGCGGTACGGACTAGCGGGGGCGATGAGCAGTTCTTC. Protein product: CAISESAVRTSGGDEQFF.

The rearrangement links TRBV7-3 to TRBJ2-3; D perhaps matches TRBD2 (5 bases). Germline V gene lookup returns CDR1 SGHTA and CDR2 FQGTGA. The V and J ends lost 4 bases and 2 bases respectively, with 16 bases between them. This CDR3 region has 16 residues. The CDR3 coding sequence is TGTGCCAGCAGCTCGCCCCGGACTGGGTACACAGATACGCAGTATTTT. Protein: CASSSPRTGYTDTQYF.

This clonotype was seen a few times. The CDR3 DNA follows: TGTGCCAGCAGCGAGCGTAGCGGGGTAAATACGCAGTATTTT. It translates to CASSERSGVNTQYF. This sequence joins TRBV6-4 and TRBJ2-3; 8 positions match TRBD2. The germline V gene has CDR1 MRHNA and CDR2 SNTAGT. This CDR3 is 14 amino acids long. The V and J ends lost 6 bases and 7 bases, in that order; junction bases with no gene match: 9.

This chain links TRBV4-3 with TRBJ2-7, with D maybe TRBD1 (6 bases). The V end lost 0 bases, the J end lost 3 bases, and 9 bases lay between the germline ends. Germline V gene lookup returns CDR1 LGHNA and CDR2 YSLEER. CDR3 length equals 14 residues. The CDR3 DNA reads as TGCGCCAGCAGCCAAGATGCAGGGGACTACGAGCAGTACTTC. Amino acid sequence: CASSQDAGDYEQYF.

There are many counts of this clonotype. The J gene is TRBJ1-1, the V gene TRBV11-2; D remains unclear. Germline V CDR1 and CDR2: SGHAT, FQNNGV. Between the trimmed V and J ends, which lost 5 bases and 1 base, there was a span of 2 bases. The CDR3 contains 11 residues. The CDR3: CASSPNTEAFF. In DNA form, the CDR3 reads TGTGCCAGCAGCCCGAACACTGAAGCTTTCTTT.

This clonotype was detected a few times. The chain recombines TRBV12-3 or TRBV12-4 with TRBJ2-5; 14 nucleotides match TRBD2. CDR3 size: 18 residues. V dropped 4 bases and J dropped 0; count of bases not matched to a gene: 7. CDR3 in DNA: TGTGCCAGCAGTTCCCGACTAGCGGGGGGGCCAGACCAAGAGACCCAGTACTTC. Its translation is CASSSRLAGGPDQETQYF.

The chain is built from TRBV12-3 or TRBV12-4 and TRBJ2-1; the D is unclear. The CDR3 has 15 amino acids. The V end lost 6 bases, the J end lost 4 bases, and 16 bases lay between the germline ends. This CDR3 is CASSPWSRGYNEQFF. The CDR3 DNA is TGTGCCAGCAGCCCCTGGTCCCGTGGGTACAATGAGCAGTTCTTC.

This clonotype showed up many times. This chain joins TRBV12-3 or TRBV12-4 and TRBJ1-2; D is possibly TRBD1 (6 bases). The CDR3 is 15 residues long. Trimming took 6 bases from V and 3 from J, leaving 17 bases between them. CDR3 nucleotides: TGTGCCAGCAGCTATTCCGGGACAACCTACTATGGCTACACCTTC. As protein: CASSYSGTTYYGYTF.

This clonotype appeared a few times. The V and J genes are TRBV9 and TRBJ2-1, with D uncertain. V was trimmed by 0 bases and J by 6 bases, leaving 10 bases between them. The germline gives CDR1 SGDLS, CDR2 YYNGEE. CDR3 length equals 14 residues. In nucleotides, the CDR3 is TGTGCCAGCAGCGTAGTGGTCACTTCCAATGAGCAGTTCTTC. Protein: CASSVVVTSNEQFF.

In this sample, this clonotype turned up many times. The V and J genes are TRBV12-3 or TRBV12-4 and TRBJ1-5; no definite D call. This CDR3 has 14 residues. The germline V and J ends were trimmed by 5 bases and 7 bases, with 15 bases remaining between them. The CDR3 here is CASSLPGRTQPQHF. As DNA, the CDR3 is TGTGCCAGCAGTCTCCCTGGAAGGACCCAGCCCCAGCATTTT.

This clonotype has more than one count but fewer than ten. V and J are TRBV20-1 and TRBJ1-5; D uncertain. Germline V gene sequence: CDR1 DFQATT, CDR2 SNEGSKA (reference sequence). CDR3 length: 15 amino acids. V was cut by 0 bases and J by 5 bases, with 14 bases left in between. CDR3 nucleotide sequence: TGCAGTGCTAGAGATCCGTTGGAGGGATATCAGCCCCAGCATTTT. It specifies CSARDPLEGYQPQHF.

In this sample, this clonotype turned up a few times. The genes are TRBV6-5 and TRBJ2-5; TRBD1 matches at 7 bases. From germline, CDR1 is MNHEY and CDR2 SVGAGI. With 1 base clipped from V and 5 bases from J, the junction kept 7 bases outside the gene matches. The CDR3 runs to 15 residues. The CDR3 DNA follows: TGTGCCAGCAGTTACTTCGAGGGGGCGCGGGAGACCCAGTACTTC. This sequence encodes CASSYFEGARETQYF.

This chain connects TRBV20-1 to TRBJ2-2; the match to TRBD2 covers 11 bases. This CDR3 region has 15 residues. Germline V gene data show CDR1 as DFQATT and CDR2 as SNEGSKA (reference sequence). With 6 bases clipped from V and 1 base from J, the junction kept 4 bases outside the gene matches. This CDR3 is CSARGLAGNTGELFF. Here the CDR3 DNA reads TGCAGTGCCCGTGGACTAGCGGGGAACACCGGGGAGCTGTTTTTT.

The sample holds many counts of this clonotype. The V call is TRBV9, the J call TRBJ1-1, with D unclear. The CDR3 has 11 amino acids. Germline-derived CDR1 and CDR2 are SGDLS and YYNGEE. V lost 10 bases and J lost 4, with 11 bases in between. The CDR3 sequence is CAPLGGTEAFF. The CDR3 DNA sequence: TGTGCCCCCCTAGGTGGCACTGAAGCTTTCTTT. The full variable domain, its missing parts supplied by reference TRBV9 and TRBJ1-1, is DSGVTQTPKHLITATGQRVTLRCSPRSGDLSVYWYQQSLDQGLQFLIQYYNGEERAKGNILERFSAQQFPDLHSELNLSSLELGDSALYFCAPLGGTEAFFGQGTRLTVV.

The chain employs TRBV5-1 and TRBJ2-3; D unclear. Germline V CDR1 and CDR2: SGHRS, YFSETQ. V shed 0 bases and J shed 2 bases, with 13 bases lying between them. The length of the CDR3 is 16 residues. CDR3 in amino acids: CASSLGSSYHTDTQYF. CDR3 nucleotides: TGCGCCAGCAGCTTGGGATCCAGTTACCACACAGATACGCAGTATTTT.

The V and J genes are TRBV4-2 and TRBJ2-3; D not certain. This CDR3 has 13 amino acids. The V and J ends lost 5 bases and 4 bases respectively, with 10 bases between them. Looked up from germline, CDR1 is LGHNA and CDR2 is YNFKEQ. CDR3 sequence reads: CASSAIVPDTQYF. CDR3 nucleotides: TGTGCCAGCAGCGCGATTGTTCCAGATACGCAGTATTTT.

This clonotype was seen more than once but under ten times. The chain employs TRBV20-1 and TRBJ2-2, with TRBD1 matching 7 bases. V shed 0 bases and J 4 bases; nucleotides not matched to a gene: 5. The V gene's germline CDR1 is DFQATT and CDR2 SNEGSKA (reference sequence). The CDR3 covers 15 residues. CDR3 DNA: TGCAGTGCTAGAGATTGGGGACAGAGCACCGGGGAGCTGTTTTTT. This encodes CSARDWGQSTGELFF.

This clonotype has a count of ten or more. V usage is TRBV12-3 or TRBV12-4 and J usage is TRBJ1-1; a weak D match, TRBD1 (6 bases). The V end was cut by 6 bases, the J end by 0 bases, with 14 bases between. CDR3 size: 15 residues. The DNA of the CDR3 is TGTGCCAGCAGAGTGGGGGCAGGGTTGAACACTGAAGCTTTCTTT. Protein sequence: CASRVGAGLNTEAFF.